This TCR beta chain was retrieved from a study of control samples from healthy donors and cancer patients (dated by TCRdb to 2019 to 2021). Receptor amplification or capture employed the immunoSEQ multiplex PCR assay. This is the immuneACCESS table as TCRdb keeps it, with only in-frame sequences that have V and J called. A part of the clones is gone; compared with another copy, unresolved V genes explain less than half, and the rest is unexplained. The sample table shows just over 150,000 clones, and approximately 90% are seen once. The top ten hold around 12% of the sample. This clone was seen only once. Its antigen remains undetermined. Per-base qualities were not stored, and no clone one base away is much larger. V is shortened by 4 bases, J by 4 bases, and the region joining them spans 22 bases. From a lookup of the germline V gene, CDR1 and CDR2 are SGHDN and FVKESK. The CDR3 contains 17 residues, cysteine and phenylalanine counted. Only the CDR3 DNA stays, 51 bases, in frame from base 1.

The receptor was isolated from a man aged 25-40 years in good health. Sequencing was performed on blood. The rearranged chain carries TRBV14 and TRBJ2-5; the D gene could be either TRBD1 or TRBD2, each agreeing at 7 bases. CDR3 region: CASSPRTRGGLGETQYF. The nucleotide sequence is TGTGCCAGCAGCCCAAGGACTAGAGGGGGCCTGGGAGAGACCCAGTACTTC.